A selection of T cell receptor beta chains follows, all from one sample in a study of blood T cell repertoires in COVID-19. Assay used: immunoSEQ multiplex PCR; TCRdb lists only in-frame clones, some missing. Of about 110,000 clones in the sample, around 88% were seen once. Sequenced material: peripheral blood. These receptors originate from a man between 45 and 60 years old with active or convalescent COVID-19. Both conserved end residues are part of each CDR3. The D gene is left open where the match is weak. Clone size is given for some rows only: seen once, a few or many times, or a class if the clone is expanded.

v_call	d_call	clone_size	j_call	cdr3_nt	cdr3_aa
TRBV5-6	-	once	TRBJ2-7	TGTGCCAGCAGCGGTCTGCCCCCGGCAGGGTATTCCTACGAGCAGTACTTC	CASSGLPPAGYSYEQYF
TRBV6-5	TRBD1	-	TRBJ1-4	TGTGCCAGCAGACCCCGACAGGGTGAAAATGAAAAACTGTTTTTT	CASRPRQGENEKLFF
TRBV6-4	TRBD1	-	TRBJ1-6	TGTGCCAGCAGTGCGACAGGGGATTCACCCCTCCACTTT	CASSATGDSPLHF
TRBV6-5	TRBD1	-	TRBJ2-7	TGTGCCAGCAGTTACAGTGGGACAGGGGGCTACGAGCAGTACTTC	CASSYSGTGGYEQYF
TRBV28	-	-	TRBJ1-5	TGTGCCAGCAGTGGGGAGGTACAGCCCCAGCATTTT	CASSGEVQPQHF
TRBV5-1	TRBD2	-	TRBJ2-1	TGCGCCAGCACCCTAGGTAGCGGGATGAATGAGCAGTTCTTC	CASTLGSGMNEQFF
TRBV29-1	-	-	TRBJ1-2	TGCAGCGTTGCTGTACAGGGCGGCGATGGCTACACCTTC	CSVAVQGGDGYTF
TRBV30	TRBD2	-	TRBJ2-3	TGTGCCTGGAGTGTTGGAATAGCGGGAGGGCCGACAGATACGCAGTATTTT	CAWSVGIAGGPTDTQYF
TRBV7-2	-	medium-sized	TRBJ2-1	TGTGCCAGCAGCTTCACTAGCACCTCCTACAATGAGCAGTTCTTC	CASSFTSTSYNEQFF
TRBV28	-	few	TRBJ1-6	TGTGCCAGCAGTTTCGAGGGCAGGGGCAATTCACCCCTCCACTTT	CASSFEGRGNSPLHF
TRBV28	TRBD2	-	TRBJ2-7	TGTGCCAGCAATGGAAAGACGACTAGCGGCTATACCTACGAGCAGTACTTC	CASNGKTTSGYTYEQYF
TRBV28	-	-	TRBJ1-2	TGTGCCAGCAGCTTCTCGGAGCGAAACTATGGCTACACCTTC	CASSFSERNYGYTF
TRBV10-2	-	-	TRBJ2-5	TGCGCCAGCAGTGAGTCGATGTATGACGGAGGGACCCAGTACTTC	CASSESMYDGGTQYF
TRBV5-4	-	-	TRBJ2-7	TGTGCCAGCAGCTTCCCGGGTAGCGGATTAGGGGTAAGCGAGCAGTACTTC	CASSFPGSGLGVSEQYF
TRBV28	-	once	TRBJ1-1	TGTGCCAGCAGTTACAGGAACACTGAAGCTTTCTTT	CASSYRNTEAFF
TRBV24-1	-	-	TRBJ2-1	TGTGCCACCAGGGGAGGGGGGTCACGGAATGAGCAGTTCTTC	CATRGGGSRNEQFF
TRBV7-2	TRBD1	once	TRBJ1-4	TGTGCCAGCAGCTTAGCCTCGACAGGGGAGAACGAAAAACTGTTTTTT	CASSLASTGENEKLFF
TRBV18	-	-	TRBJ1-5	TGTGCCAGCTCACCATCGGGTAATCAGCCCCAGCATTTT	CASSPSGNQPQHF
TRBV7-9	TRBD1	-	TRBJ1-1	TGTGCCAGCAGCTCCGGGACAGGTTTGAACACTGAAGCTTTCTTT	CASSSGTGLNTEAFF
TRBV18	TRBD2	-	TRBJ2-1	TGTGCCAGCTCACCTAACCCTTGGAGGACTAGCGGGAGGAATGAGCAGTTCTTC	CASSPNPWRTSGRNEQFF
TRBV19	-	-	TRBJ1-2	TGTGCCAGTAGTATAAGGGAGGGCAGGTGGCGGAACTATGGCTACACCTTC	CASSIREGRWRNYGYTF
TRBV29-1	-	-	TRBJ2-5	TGCAGCGTTGAAGTTCTGGGGAGGACCCAGTACTTC	CSVEVLGRTQYF
TRBV5-6	TRBD1	-	TRBJ2-7	TGTGCCAGCAGCTTGGGGCGAGGGGGACAGCCAGGCTACGAGCAGTACTTC	CASSLGRGGQPGYEQYF
TRBV28	-	-	TRBJ1-3	TGTGCCAGCAGTCCCTGGGGCCCTACCCTCGCCTCTGGAAACACCATATATTTT	CASSPWGPTLASGNTIYF
TRBV27	-	-	TRBJ2-7	TGTGCCAGCATTGAAAACTTTCCATCCTACGAGCAGTACTTC	CASIENFPSYEQYF
TRBV5-6	-	few	TRBJ1-6	TGTGCCAGCAGCTTGAATGGCTGGAATTCACCCCTCCACTTT	CASSLNGWNSPLHF
TRBV4-3	TRBD1	-	TRBJ2-1	TGCGCCAGCAGCCAAGAAGCAAGGACAGGGTATGTCAATGAGCAGTTCTTC	CASSQEARTGYVNEQFF
TRBV15	TRBD2	few	TRBJ2-4	TGTGCCACCAGCAGAGTTGGACTAGCGGCCAAAAACATTCAGTACTTC	CATSRVGLAAKNIQYF
TRBV10-3	-	-	TRBJ2-3	TGTGCCATCAGTGAGTCGACAGCTAGCACAGATACGCAGTATTTT	CAISESTASTDTQYF
TRBV7-9	-	-	TRBJ2-1	TGTGCCAGCACCGAAGACAGTTACAATGAGCAGTTCTTC	CASTEDSYNEQFF
TRBV13	-	-	TRBJ2-7	TGTGCCAGCAGCTTACTCCTTCCTAGCAGCAACTACGAGCAGTACTTC	CASSLLLPSSNYEQYF
TRBV24-1	-	-	TRBJ1-5	TGTGCCACCAGTGATTTGCTTGGGACTGCTAGCAATCAGCCCCAGCATTTT	CATSDLLGTASNQPQHF
TRBV19	TRBD2	-	TRBJ2-1	TGTGCCAGTAGTATGGGCACTAGCGGCAATGAGCAGTTCTTC	CASSMGTSGNEQFF
TRBV3-1/TRBV3-2	TRBD1	-	TRBJ1-1	TGTGCCAGCAGCCTCGGGGCAGGGGGCAGGAACACTGAAGCTTTCTTT	CASSLGAGGRNTEAFF
TRBV5-1	-	-	TRBJ1-1	TGCGCCAGCAGCTTGGGGGCTCCTGATTTGGGCCTGAACACTGAAGCTTTCTTT	CASSLGAPDLGLNTEAFF
TRBV29-1	-	-	TRBJ2-1	TGCAGCGTTGAACCGAGGGGAGGAAATGAGCAGTTCTTC	CSVEPRGGNEQFF
TRBV6-5	-	-	TRBJ2-7	TGTGCCAGCGGAACAGGGCCCGGCACCTACGAGCAGTACTTC	CASGTGPGTYEQYF
TRBV10-3	-	-	TRBJ2-7	TGTGCCATCCGGGAGGGGGCGGGGTACGAGCAGTACTTC	CAIREGAGYEQYF
TRBV4-1	-	-	TRBJ1-1	TGCGCCAGCAGCAAGAACATGAACACTGAAGCTTTCTTT	CASSKNMNTEAFF
TRBV30	-	-	TRBJ1-2	TGTGCCTGGAGTCCCATATCTCTAGGCTACACCTTC	CAWSPISLGYTF
TRBV29-1	TRBD2	once	TRBJ2-2	TGCAGCCCCGAAGGAGGGACTAGTAATTCTAATGTGAACACCGGGGAGCTGTTTTTT	CSPEGGTSNSNVNTGELFF
TRBV13	-	-	TRBJ1-4	TGTGCCAGCAGCTTAGGCCGTGGGACTCTTGAAAAACTGTTTTTT	CASSLGRGTLEKLFF
TRBV7-9	-	-	TRBJ2-3	TGTGCCAGCAGCCAAGAGCGGGACACTAGCACAGATACGCAGTATTTT	CASSQERDTSTDTQYF
TRBV5-1	TRBD1	-	TRBJ2-1	TGCGCCAGCGGCGACAGGGGCAATGAGCAGTTCTTC	CASGDRGNEQFF
TRBV4-3	-	once	TRBJ2-1	TGCGCCAGCAGCGTCCACCCGACTTTGAGCTCCTACAATGAGCAGTTCTTC	CASSVHPTLSSYNEQFF
TRBV9	-	-	TRBJ2-3	TGTGCCAGCAGCGTAGCTTCGGGCGGGCTAAGCACAGATACGCAGTATTTT	CASSVASGGLSTDTQYF
TRBV7-8	TRBD1	few	TRBJ2-7	TGTGCCAGCAGCTTACCCGGACAGGGATGGGACTACGAGCAGTACTTC	CASSLPGQGWDYEQYF